This TCR beta chain was found in a study of T cells in Graves' hyperthyroidism and ophthalmopathy. Regions amplified from RNA transcripts were the TCR beta CDR3 regions. Carried out on the TCR CDR3, a first-round RT-PCR used the HTBI primer set. TCRdb passed the multiplex PCR reads through MiXCR, listing each CDR3 protein once. The sample contains 400,000 to 500,000 distinct CDR3 sequences, approximately 15% of which appear only once. This CDR3 has 15 amino acids. V was cut by 7 bases and J by 4 bases, with 16 bases left in between. CDR1 and CDR2 from the germline V gene are MNHNS and SASEGT. This clonotype was recorded a few times.

This TCR was sampled from a woman aged 18-29 years with Graves' hyperthyroidism. The sequenced material came from blood. The J gene is TRBJ2-2, the V gene TRBV6-1, with D perhaps assigned TRBD1 or TRBD2 (6 bases each). The chain's CDR3 is CASTRARGGTGELFF. As DNA, the CDR3 is TGTGCCAGCACCCGAGCCAGGGGAGGCACCGGGGAGCTGTTTTTT.